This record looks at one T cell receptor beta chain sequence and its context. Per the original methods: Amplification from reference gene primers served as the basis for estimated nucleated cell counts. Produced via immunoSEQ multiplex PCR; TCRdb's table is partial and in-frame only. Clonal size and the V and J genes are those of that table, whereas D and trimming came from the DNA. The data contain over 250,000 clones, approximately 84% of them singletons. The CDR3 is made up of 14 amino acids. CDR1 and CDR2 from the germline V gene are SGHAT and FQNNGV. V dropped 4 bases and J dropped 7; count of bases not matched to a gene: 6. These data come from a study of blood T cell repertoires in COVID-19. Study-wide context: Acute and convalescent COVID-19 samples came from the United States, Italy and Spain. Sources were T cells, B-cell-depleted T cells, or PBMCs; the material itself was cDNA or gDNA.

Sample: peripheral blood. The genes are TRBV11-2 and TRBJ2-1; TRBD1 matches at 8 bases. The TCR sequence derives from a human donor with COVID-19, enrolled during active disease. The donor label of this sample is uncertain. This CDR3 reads CASSSTGARNEQFF. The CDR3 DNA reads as TGTGCCAGCAGCTCGACAGGGGCCCGTAATGAGCAGTTCTTC. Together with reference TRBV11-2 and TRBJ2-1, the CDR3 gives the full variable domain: EAGVAQSPRYKIIEKRQSVAFWCNPISGHATLYWYQQILGQGPKLLIQFQNNGVVDDSQLPKDRFSAERLKGVDSTLKIQPAKLEDSAVYLCASSSTGARNEQFFGPGTRLTVL.